This is a list of T cell receptor beta chains from one sample in a study of metastatic and nonmetastatic thyroid tumors. TCRdb re-called clones via MiXCR from the PCR reads. The table has approximately 17,000 clones, approximately 30% seen once. Material: adjacent normal tissue. The receptors were gathered from a female donor with papillary thyroid cancer or a benign thyroid nodule (not recorded which). Some clones in this sample may be carry-over from other donors' samples. Both conserved end residues are part of each CDR3. The D gene is left open where the match is weak. Size is omitted from some rows. Given values are once, few, many or a class for expanded clones.

d_gene: NA; v_gene: TRBV20-1; j_gene: TRBJ2-1; abundance: NA; CDR3aa: CSARDRRGLSSYNEQFF; CDR3nt: TGCAGTGCTAGAGATCGGCGGGGCCTTAGCTCCTACAATGAGCAGTTCTTC
d_gene: TRBD1; v_gene: TRBV5-1; j_gene: TRBJ1-5; abundance: NA; CDR3aa: CASRSGTGNNQPQHF; CDR3nt: TGCGCCAGCAGATCCGGGACAGGGAACAATCAGCCCCAGCATTTT
d_gene: NA; v_gene: TRBV19; j_gene: TRBJ1-1; abundance: NA; CDR3aa: CASSIWTGGVIAEAFF; CDR3nt: TGTGCCAGTAGTATCTGGACGGGGGGCGTTATAGCTGAAGCTTTCTTT
d_gene: NA; v_gene: TRBV12-3/TRBV12-4; j_gene: TRBJ2-1; abundance: NA; CDR3aa: CASRQGNYNEQFF; CDR3nt: TGTGCCAGCAGGCAGGGGAACTACAATGAGCAGTTCTTC
d_gene: NA; v_gene: TRBV3-1; j_gene: TRBJ1-2; abundance: NA; CDR3aa: CASSHRGLNYGYTF; CDR3nt: TGTGCCAGCAGCCACCGGGGACTTAACTATGGCTACACCTTC
d_gene: NA; v_gene: TRBV15; j_gene: TRBJ1-4; abundance: NA; CDR3aa: CATSRDGGARDEKLFF; CDR3nt: TGTGCCACCAGCAGAGACGGGGGGGCCAGGGATGAAAAACTGTTTTTT
d_gene: NA; v_gene: TRBV5-1; j_gene: TRBJ2-5; abundance: few; CDR3aa: CASSLDSLRQETQYF; CDR3nt: TGCGCCAGCAGCTTGGACTCGTTACGCCAAGAGACCCAGTACTTC
d_gene: TRBD2; v_gene: TRBV20-1; j_gene: TRBJ2-1; abundance: NA; CDR3aa: CSARGPKSGRAGEQFF; CDR3nt: TGCAGTGCTAGAGGACCTAAGAGCGGGAGGGCCGGTGAGCAGTTCTTC
d_gene: TRBD2; v_gene: TRBV6-6; j_gene: TRBJ2-3; abundance: NA; CDR3aa: CASSISGTGSYTDTQYF; CDR3nt: TGTGCCAGCAGTATTAGCGGGACGGGGTCGTACACAGATACGCAGTATTTT
d_gene: NA; v_gene: TRBV6-2/TRBV6-3; j_gene: TRBJ1-3; abundance: few; CDR3aa: CASSYSKVYSGNTIYF; CDR3nt: TGTGCCAGCAGTTACTCGAAGGTCTACTCTGGAAACACCATATATTTT
d_gene: NA; v_gene: TRBV5-1; j_gene: TRBJ2-1; abundance: NA; CDR3aa: CARQGEFCSGRGNEQFF; CDR3nt: TGCGCCAGACAGGGGGAATTCTGTAGCGGGAGAGGCAATGAGCAGTTCTTC
d_gene: TRBD1; v_gene: TRBV6-1; j_gene: TRBJ1-1; abundance: few; CDR3aa: CASSEAGTVITEAFF; CDR3nt: TGTGCCAGCAGTGAAGCTGGGACAGTAATCACTGAAGCTTTCTTT
d_gene: TRBD2; v_gene: TRBV28; j_gene: TRBJ2-1; abundance: few; CDR3aa: CASSLQLAVVPMEQFF; CDR3nt: TGTGCCAGCAGTCTCCAACTAGCGGTCGTACCGATGGAGCAGTTCTTC
d_gene: TRBD2; v_gene: TRBV9; j_gene: TRBJ2-1; abundance: few; CDR3aa: CASSSEGTSGHNEQFF; CDR3nt: TGTGCCAGCAGCTCCGAGGGGACTAGCGGACACAATGAGCAGTTCTTC
d_gene: TRBD2; v_gene: TRBV5-1; j_gene: TRBJ2-3; abundance: NA; CDR3aa: CASIGEGRSVDTQYF; CDR3nt: TGCGCCAGCATCGGGGAGGGCAGGTCGGTAGATACGCAGTATTTT
d_gene: NA; v_gene: TRBV28; j_gene: TRBJ1-1; abundance: few; CDR3aa: CASSRQRGTEAFF; CDR3nt: TGTGCCAGCAGTCGACAGCGGGGCACTGAAGCTTTCTTT
d_gene: NA; v_gene: TRBV12-3/TRBV12-4; j_gene: TRBJ2-7; abundance: NA; CDR3aa: CASRELGGTYEQYF; CDR3nt: TGTGCCAGCAGAGAATTAGGCGGGACGTACGAGCAGTACTTC
d_gene: NA; v_gene: TRBV27; j_gene: TRBJ1-1; abundance: few; CDR3aa: CASSLYKNTEAFF; CDR3nt: TGTGCCAGCAGTTTATACAAGAACACTGAAGCTTTCTTT
d_gene: NA; v_gene: TRBV27; j_gene: TRBJ1-1; abundance: NA; CDR3aa: CASSFAPPEAFF; CDR3nt: TGTGCCAGCAGTTTTGCTCCCCCTGAAGCTTTCTTT
d_gene: NA; v_gene: TRBV6-1; j_gene: TRBJ1-2; abundance: NA; CDR3aa: CASRETEISNYGYTF; CDR3nt: TGTGCCAGTCGGGAGACAGAGATTTCTAACTATGGCTACACCTTC
d_gene: TRBD1; v_gene: TRBV6-6; j_gene: TRBJ2-7; abundance: NA; CDR3aa: CASSYSKALRGPYEHYF; CDR3nt: TGTGCCAGCAGTTACTCGAAGGCTTTGAGGGGGCCCTACGAGCACTACTTC
d_gene: NA; v_gene: TRBV11-1; j_gene: TRBJ2-1; abundance: NA; CDR3aa: CASSPGGSSYNDQFF; CDR3nt: TGTGCCAGCAGCCCTGGGGGTAGCTCCTACAATGATCAGTTCTTC
d_gene: TRBD2; v_gene: TRBV11-2; j_gene: TRBJ2-4; abundance: NA; CDR3aa: CASSPRTSGSTVRAKNIQYF; CDR3nt: TGTGCCAGCAGCCCCCGGACTAGCGGGAGTACCGTTCGGGCCAAAAACATTCAGTACTTC
d_gene: TRBD2; v_gene: TRBV29-1; j_gene: TRBJ2-5; abundance: few; CDR3aa: CSVTSGIQETQYF; CDR3nt: TGCAGCGTGACTAGCGGGATACAAGAGACCCAGTACTTC
d_gene: NA; v_gene: TRBV7-6; j_gene: TRBJ1-2; abundance: few; CDR3aa: CASSPVGEGEGYTF; CDR3nt: TGTGCCAGCAGCCCCGTCGGGGAAGGGGAAGGCTACACCTTC
d_gene: NA; v_gene: TRBV3-1; j_gene: TRBJ1-2; abundance: NA; CDR3aa: CASSQDSYRVSYGYTF; CDR3nt: TGTGCCAGCAGCCAAGATTCGTACAGGGTGAGCTATGGCTACACCTTC
d_gene: NA; v_gene: TRBV27; j_gene: TRBJ2-1; abundance: NA; CDR3aa: CASSSPKLASNEQFF; CDR3nt: TGTGCCAGCAGTTCTCCGAAACTTGCTAGCAATGAGCAGTTCTTC